This TCR beta chain was identified in a study of blood T cell repertoires in COVID-19. Measured with immunoSEQ multiplex PCR; TCRdb has only the in-frame clones, and not every one. The sample comprises approximately 440,000 clones, about 90% of which are singletons, and about 0.6% rests with the top ten. Deletions cut 4 bases from V and 4 bases from J, with 16 bases between. Germline assignment: CDR1 LNHDA and CDR2 SQIVND (reference sequence). The CDR3 covers 15 residues. The sequence was obtained from a man aged 18 to 30 who had recovered from COVID-19. V and J are TRBV19 and TRBJ1-1; TRBD1 is a possible D gene (6 bases). Input material: PBMCs or T cells enriched from blood (not recorded which). This chain's CDR3 is CASSTTTGFGTEAFF. The CDR3 DNA reads as TGTGCCAGTAGTACCACAACAGGGTTTGGCACTGAAGCTTTCTTT.